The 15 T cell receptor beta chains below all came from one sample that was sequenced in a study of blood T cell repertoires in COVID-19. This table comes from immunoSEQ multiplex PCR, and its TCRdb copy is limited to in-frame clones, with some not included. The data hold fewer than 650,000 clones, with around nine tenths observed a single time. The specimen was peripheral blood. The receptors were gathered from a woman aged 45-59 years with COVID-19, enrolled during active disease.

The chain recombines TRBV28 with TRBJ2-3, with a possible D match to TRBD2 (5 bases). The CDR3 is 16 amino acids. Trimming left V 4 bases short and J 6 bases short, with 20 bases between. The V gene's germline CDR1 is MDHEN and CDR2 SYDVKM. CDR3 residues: CASSYREIPIGDTQYF. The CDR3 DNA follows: TGTGCCAGCAGTTATAGGGAGATTCCTATAGGGGATACGCAGTATTTT.

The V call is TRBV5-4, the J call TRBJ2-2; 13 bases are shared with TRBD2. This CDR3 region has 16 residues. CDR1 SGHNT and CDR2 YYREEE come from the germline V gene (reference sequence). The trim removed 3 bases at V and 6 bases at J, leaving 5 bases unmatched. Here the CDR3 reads CASSSRLAGGPGELFF. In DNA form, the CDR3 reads TGTGCCAGCAGCTCCCGACTAGCGGGGGGCCCCGGGGAGCTGTTTTTT.

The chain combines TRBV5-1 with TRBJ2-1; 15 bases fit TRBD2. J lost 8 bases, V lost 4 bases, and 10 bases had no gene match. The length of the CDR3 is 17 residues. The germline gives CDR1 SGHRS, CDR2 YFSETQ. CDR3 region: CASSAGTSGGLRDEQFF. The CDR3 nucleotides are TGCGCCAGCAGCGCCGGGACTAGCGGGGGGCTTAGGGATGAGCAGTTCTTC. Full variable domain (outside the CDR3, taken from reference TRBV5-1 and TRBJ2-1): KAGVTQTPRYLIKTRGQQVTLSCSPISGHRSVSWYQQTPGQGLQFLFEYFSETQRNKGNFPGRFSGRQFSNSRSEMNVSTLELGDSALYLCASSAGTSGGLRDEQFFGPGTRLTVL.

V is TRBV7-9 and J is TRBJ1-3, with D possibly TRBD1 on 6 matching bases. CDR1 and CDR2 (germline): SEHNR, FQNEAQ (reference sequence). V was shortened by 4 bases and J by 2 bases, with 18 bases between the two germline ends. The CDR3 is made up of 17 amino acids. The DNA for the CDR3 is TGTGCCAGCAGCTCAGGGGAGGGGTCCTCCCCTGGAAACACCATATATTTT. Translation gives CASSSGEGSSPGNTIYF.

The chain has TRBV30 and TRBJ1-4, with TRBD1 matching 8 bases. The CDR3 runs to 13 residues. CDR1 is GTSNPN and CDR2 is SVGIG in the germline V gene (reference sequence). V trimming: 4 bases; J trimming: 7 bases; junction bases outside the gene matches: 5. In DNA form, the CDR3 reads TGTGCCTGGACGACAGGGGAGGGTGAAAAACTGTTTTTT. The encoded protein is CAWTTGEGEKLFF.

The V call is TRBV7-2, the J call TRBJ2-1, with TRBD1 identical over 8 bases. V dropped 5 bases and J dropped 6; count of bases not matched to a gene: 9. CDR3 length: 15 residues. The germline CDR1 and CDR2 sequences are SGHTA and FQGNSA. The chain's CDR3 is CASSVPGQARNEQFF. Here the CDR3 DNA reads TGTGCCAGCAGCGTTCCGGGACAGGCCCGCAATGAGCAGTTCTTC.

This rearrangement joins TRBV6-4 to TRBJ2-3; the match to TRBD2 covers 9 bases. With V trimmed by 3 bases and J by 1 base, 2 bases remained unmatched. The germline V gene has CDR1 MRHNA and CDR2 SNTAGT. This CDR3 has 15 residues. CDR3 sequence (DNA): TGTGCCAGCAGTGAAAAGCGGGGGGGCACAGATACGCAGTATTTT. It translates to CASSEKRGGTDTQYF.

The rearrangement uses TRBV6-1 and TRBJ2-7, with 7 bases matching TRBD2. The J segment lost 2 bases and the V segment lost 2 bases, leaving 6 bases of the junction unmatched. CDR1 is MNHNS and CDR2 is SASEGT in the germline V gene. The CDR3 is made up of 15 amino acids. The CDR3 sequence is CASSEHTSATYEQYF. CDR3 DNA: TGTGCCAGCAGTGAACATACTAGCGCTACCTACGAGCAGTACTTC.

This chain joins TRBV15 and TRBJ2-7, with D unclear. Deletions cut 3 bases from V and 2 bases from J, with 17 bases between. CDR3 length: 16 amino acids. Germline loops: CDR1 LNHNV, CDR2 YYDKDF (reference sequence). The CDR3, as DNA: TGTGCCACCAGCAGCACAGTTGCCAACTTAGCCTACGAGCAGTACTTC. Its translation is CATSSTVANLAYEQYF.

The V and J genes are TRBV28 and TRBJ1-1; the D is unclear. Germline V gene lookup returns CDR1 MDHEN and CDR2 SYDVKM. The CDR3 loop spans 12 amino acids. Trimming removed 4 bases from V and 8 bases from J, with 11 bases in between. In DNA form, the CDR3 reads TGTGCCAGCAGTTGGGCCCGAGCCGAAGCTTTCTTT. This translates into CASSWARAEAFF.

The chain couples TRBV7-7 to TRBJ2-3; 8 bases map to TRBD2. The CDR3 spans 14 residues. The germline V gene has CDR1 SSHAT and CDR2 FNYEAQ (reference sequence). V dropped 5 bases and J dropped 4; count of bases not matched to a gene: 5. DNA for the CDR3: TGTGCCAGCAGCCCGGCGGGGGGCGCAGATACGCAGTATTTT. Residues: CASSPAGGADTQYF.

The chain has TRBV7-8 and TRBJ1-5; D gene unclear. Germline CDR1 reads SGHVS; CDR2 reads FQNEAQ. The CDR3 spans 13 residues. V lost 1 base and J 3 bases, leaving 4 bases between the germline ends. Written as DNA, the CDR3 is TGTGCCAGCAGCTTAGTAGACAATCAGCCCCAGCATTTT. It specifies CASSLVDNQPQHF.

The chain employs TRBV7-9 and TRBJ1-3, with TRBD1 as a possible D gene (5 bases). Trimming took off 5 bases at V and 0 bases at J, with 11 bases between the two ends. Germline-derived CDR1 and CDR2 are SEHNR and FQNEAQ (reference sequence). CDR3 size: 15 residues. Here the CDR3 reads CASSPGTTSGNTIYF. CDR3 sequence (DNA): TGTGCCAGCAGCCCCGGGACTACCTCTGGAAACACCATATATTTT.

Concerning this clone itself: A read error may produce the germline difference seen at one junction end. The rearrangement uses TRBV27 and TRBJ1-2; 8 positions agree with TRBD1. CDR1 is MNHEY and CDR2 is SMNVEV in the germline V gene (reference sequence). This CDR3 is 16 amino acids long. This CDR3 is CANSLSPDRGSYGYTF. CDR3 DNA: TGTGCCAACAGTTTATCCCCCGACAGGGGTTCCTATGGCTACACCTTC.

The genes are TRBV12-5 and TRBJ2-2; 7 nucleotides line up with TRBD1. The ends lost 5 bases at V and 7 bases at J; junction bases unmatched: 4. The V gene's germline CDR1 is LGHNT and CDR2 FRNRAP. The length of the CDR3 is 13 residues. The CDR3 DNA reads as TGTGCTAGTGGTATGACAGGGAACGGGGAGCTGTTTTTT. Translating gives CASGMTGNGELFF. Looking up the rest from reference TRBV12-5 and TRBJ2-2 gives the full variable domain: DARVTQTPRHKVTEMGQEVTMRCQPILGHNTVFWYRQTMMQGLELLAYFRNRAPLDDSGMPKDRFSAEMPDATLATLKIQPSEPRDSAVYFCASGMTGNGELFFGEGSRLTVL.